This T cell receptor beta chain stems from a study of blood T cell repertoires in COVID-19. TCRdb's copy holds only in-frame clones and misses some; the assay was immunoSEQ multiplex PCR. The top ten clones hold over 2.5% of a sample with a few hundred thousand clones, around 87% of them seen once. The CDR3 totals 15 residues. V lost 5 bases to trimming and J lost 8 bases; unmatched junction nucleotides: 8. Germline V lookup: CDR1 MNHNY, CDR2 SVGAGI (reference sequence). The specimen was peripheral blood. This sequence originates from a man aged 55 to 69 with acute or convalescent COVID-19. The chain joins TRBV6-6 to TRBJ2-7, with 14 bases lining up with TRBD2. CDR3 bases: TGTGCCAGCAGTACATCGGGACTAGCGGGGGAACAGCAGTACTTC. Translating it yields CASSTSGLAGEQQYF.